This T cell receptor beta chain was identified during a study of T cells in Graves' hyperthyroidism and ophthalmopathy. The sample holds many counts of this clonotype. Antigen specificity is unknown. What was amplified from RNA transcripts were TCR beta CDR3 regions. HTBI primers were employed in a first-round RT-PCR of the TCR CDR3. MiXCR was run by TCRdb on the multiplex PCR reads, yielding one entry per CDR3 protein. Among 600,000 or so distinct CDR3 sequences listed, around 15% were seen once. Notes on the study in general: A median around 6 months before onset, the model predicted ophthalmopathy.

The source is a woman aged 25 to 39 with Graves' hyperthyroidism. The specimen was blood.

In nucleotides, the CDR3 is TGTGCCAGCAGTTGGGGAGGGGGCAATCAGCCCCAGCATTTT. Translating gives CASSWGGGNQPQHF. The J gene is TRBJ1-5, the V gene TRBV27; weak D call: TRBD1 (5 bases). This CDR3 region has 14 residues. Trimming removed 4 bases from V and 2 bases from J, with 9 bases in between. Germline loops: CDR1 MNHEY, CDR2 SMNVEV (reference sequence).